The T cell receptor beta chain under discussion was sequenced for a study of early T cells in non-severe SARS-CoV-2 infection. Study information: Chains stayed unpaired after sequencing of bulk RNA from unsorted whole blood. General study points: Using VDJdb, the matching emphasized anti-spike CD8 responses while missing private and CD4 specificities.

In the library, individual cDNA molecules carried attached unique molecular identifiers. TCRdb itself ran the 5' RACE reads through MiXCR, one entry per CDR3 protein. The data show just under 65,000 distinct CDR3 sequences, about 11% seen once. There are many counts of this clonotype. The target antigen is unknown. One end of the junction varies from germline; a read error may be responsible. Per the germline V gene, CDR1 is DFQATT and CDR2 is SNEGSKA (reference sequence). The CDR3 runs to 9 residues. This chain uses TRBV20-1 with TRBJ1-2; no definite D call. Sequencing was performed on whole blood, taken at baseline. The source is an adult who was a healthcare worker with PCR-confirmed SARS-CoV-2 infection or an uninfected control (not recorded which). The CDR3 region is CSAGYAGLF. The DNA of the CDR3 is TGCAGTGCTGGATATGCGGGTCTCTTC.